Following are 26 T cell receptor beta chains from one sample sequenced in a study of T cells in Graves' hyperthyroidism and ophthalmopathy. What was amplified from RNA transcripts were TCR beta CDR3 regions. An initial round of RT-PCR targeting the TCR CDR3 relied on the HTBI primer set. MiXCR was run by TCRdb on the multiplex PCR reads, yielding one entry per CDR3 protein. Among some 500,000 distinct CDR3 sequences listed, 16% were seen once. Specimen: blood. These receptors were collected from a woman younger than 45 with Graves' ophthalmopathy.

The chain recombines TRBV4-2 with TRBJ1-1; TRBD1 aligns across 7 bases. V gave up 0 bases and J gave up 1 base; unmatched junction bases: 5. Germline V CDR1 and CDR2: LGHNA, YNFKEQ. This CDR3 contains 16 residues. CDR3 amino acids: CASSQESGQANTEAFF. CDR3 coding DNA: TGTGCCAGCAGCCAAGAGTCAGGACAGGCGAACACTGAAGCTTTCTTT.

This chain links TRBV28 with TRBJ1-3, with D possibly being TRBD1 (6 bases). Trimming pared 3 bases from V and 2 bases from J, leaving 11 bases between. Germline V gene lookup returns CDR1 MDHEN and CDR2 SYDVKM. The CDR3 length is 15 residues. The CDR3 is CASSLEGGPGNTIYF. The CDR3 bases are TGTGCCAGCAGTTTGGAGGGGGGCCCTGGAAACACCATATATTTT. Full variable domain (outside the CDR3, taken from reference TRBV28 and TRBJ1-3): DVKVTQSSRYLVKRTGEKVFLECVQDMDHENMFWYRQDPGLGLRLIYFSYDVKMKEKGDIPEGYSVSREKKERFSLILESASTNQTSMYLCASSLEGGPGNTIYFGEGSWLTVV.

This clonotype was observed a handful of times. This chain links TRBV19 with TRBJ2-1; maybe TRBD2 (6 bases). Trimming left V 6 bases short and J 6 bases short, with 15 bases between. This CDR3 spans 14 amino acids. Germline V gives CDR1 LNHDA, CDR2 SQIVND (reference sequence). DNA of the CDR3: TGTGCCAGTAGCTTGAGCGGGCAAATCAATGAGCAGTTCTTC. This encodes CASSLSGQINEQFF.

This clonotype appeared a few times. At one of its ends the junction is not consistent with the germline gene, which may arise from a read error. V and J are TRBV5-1 and TRBJ2-1; D call uncertain. The CDR3 has 16 residues. Germline CDR1 reads SGHRS; CDR2 reads YFSETQ. The CDR3, as DNA: TGCGCCAGCAGCTTGGGGGTCAGTGGAAACTACAATGAGCGGTTCTTC. Its translation is CASSLGVSGNYNERFF.

This clonotype was counted ten times or more. This chain uses TRBV15 with TRBJ2-2, with 8 nucleotides matching TRBD1. The ends lost 7 bases at V and 4 bases at J; junction bases unmatched: 11. The germline V gene has CDR1 LNHNV and CDR2 YYDKDF (reference sequence). The CDR3 has 16 amino acids. The CDR3 loop is CATTPPTGEGTGELFF. CDR3 nucleotide sequence: TGTGCCACCACCCCACCGACAGGGGAAGGCACCGGGGAGCTGTTTTTT.

In its sample, this clonotype was seen many times. The J gene is TRBJ2-1, the V gene TRBV7-9, with 7 nucleotides matching TRBD2. With V trimmed by 4 bases and J by 0 bases, 9 bases remained unmatched. The CDR3 spans 17 residues. Germline CDR1 reads SEHNR; CDR2 reads FQNEAQ (reference sequence). The DNA for the CDR3 is TGTGCCAGCAGCTCCTCCGGGGGAGGGAGCTCCTACAATGAGCAGTTCTTC. Amino acid sequence: CASSSSGGGSSYNEQFF.

This clonotype came up a few times. V is TRBV5-4 and J is TRBJ1-6, with a possible D match to TRBD1 (5 bases). CDR3 length: 16 amino acids. Germline lookup yields CDR1 SGHNT and CDR2 YYREEE (reference sequence). V dropped 3 bases and J dropped 3 bases, with 13 bases sitting between them. CDR3: CASSSAGRGYNSPLHF. The CDR3, as DNA: TGTGCCAGCAGCTCCGCGGGGAGGGGCTATAATTCACCCCTCCACTTT.

Ten or more counts support this clonotype. In nucleotides, the CDR3 is TGTGCCAGCAGTAGGAGCGAGTCGAACACTGAAGCTTTCTTT. Protein product: CASSRSESNTEAFF. The chain uses TRBV6-1 and TRBJ1-1; D call uncertain. CDR1 is MNHNS and CDR2 is SASEGT in the germline V gene. V was pared by 5 bases and J by 1 base, with 11 bases between. This CDR3 region has 14 residues.

The table lists this clonotype with many counts. The V and J genes are TRBV5-1 and TRBJ2-7; D call uncertain. V was pared by 1 base and J by 3 bases, with 11 bases between. In germline, CDR1 is SGHRS, CDR2 YFSETQ. The CDR3 covers 14 residues. CDR3 protein: CASSLTSPYYEQYF. In DNA form, the CDR3 reads TGCGCCAGCAGCTTGACCTCCCCTTACTACGAGCAGTACTTC.

J is TRBJ2-5 and V is TRBV18, with D tentatively TRBD1 (5 bases). The length of the CDR3 is 12 residues. The germline gives CDR1 KGHSH, CDR2 LQKENI. V lost 6 bases and J 6 bases, leaving 11 bases between the germline ends. Here the CDR3 DNA reads TGTGCCAGCTCCCAGGGCATTAAGACCCAGTACTTC. Translating gives CASSQGIKTQYF.

On this clonotype itself: With a much larger clone just one base away, this may be a read error. The CDR3 carries no conserved terminal phenylalanine or tryptophan, so it likely arises from a read error. The rearrangement uses TRBV6-1 and TRBJ1-5; the D is unclear. CDR3 length: 12 amino acids. Trimming cost V 8 bases and J 4 bases, with 9 bases left between them. From germline, CDR1 is MNHNS and CDR2 SASEGT. As DNA, the CDR3 is TGTGCCAGCCAGAACCCAAATCAGCCCCAGCATTTG. It codes for CASQNPNQPQHL.

This sequence joins TRBV19 and TRBJ2-1, with 7 bases lining up with TRBD1. CDR3 length equals 15 residues. In germline, CDR1 is LNHDA, CDR2 SQIVND (reference sequence). With V trimmed by 5 bases and J by 4 bases, 8 bases remained unmatched. CDR3 protein: CASSAQGEGYNEQFF. CDR3 in DNA: TGTGCCAGTAGTGCGCAGGGGGAAGGTTACAATGAGCAGTTCTTC.

As to this clonotype: The junction does not match germline at one end; this may be a read error. The chain combines TRBV28 with TRBJ2-2; TRBD2 might be the D (6 bases). Germline V gene sequence: CDR1 MDHEN, CDR2 SYDVKM. The length of the CDR3 is 14 residues. The CDR3 nucleotides read TGTGCCAGCAGTTCTAGCGACCCCACCGGGGAGCTGCTTTTT. This gives the protein CASSSSDPTGELLF.

This clonotype was found a few times. The V gene is TRBV3-1, the J gene TRBJ2-7, with 8 bases fitting TRBD1. Per germline, CDR1 LGHDT and CDR2 YNNKEL (reference sequence). This CDR3 is 15 amino acids long. The V and J ends lost 6 bases and 2 bases, in that order; junction bases with no gene match: 9. The CDR3 DNA follows: TGTGCCAGCAGTCTAACCACGGGACAGGCCTACGAGCAGTACTTC. Protein: CASSLTTGQAYEQYF.

This clonotype was seen at least ten times. The genes are TRBV20-1 and TRBJ1-1; a weak D match, TRBD1 (6 bases). Trimming shortened V by 0 bases and J by 3 bases, and 8 bases separated the two germline ends. The germline gives CDR1 DFQATT, CDR2 SNEGSKA (reference sequence). This CDR3 spans 13 amino acids. In DNA form, the CDR3 reads TGCAGTGCTAGAGATGGGGGGCACACTGAAGCTTTCTTT. This sequence encodes CSARDGGHTEAFF.

This clonotype has a count of ten or more. The chain combines TRBV12-3 or TRBV12-4 with TRBJ1-2; the D gene is possibly TRBD1 (6 bases). Trimming removed 6 bases at V and 2 bases at J, with 10 bases between. CDR3 length equals 13 residues. CDR3 DNA: TGTGCCAGCAGCCTACAGGGAAACTATGGCTACACCTTC. Its translation is CASSLQGNYGYTF.

The V gene is TRBV6-1, the J gene TRBJ1-4; 7 bases map to TRBD1. The CDR3 sequence is 15 residues long. Trimming removed 2 bases from V and 5 bases from J; junction bases left unmatched: 5. Looked up from germline, CDR1 is MNHNS and CDR2 is SASEGT. In nucleotides, the CDR3 is TGTGCCAGCAGTGAACCCGGGACAGTCAATGAAAAACTGTTTTTT. Translation gives CASSEPGTVNEKLFF.

In this sample, this clonotype turned up many times. The V and J genes are TRBV14 and TRBJ2-7; D is unresolved. Per germline, CDR1 SGHDN and CDR2 FVKESK. The CDR3 is 17 amino acids. Trimming took off 1 base at V and 0 bases at J, with 16 bases between the two ends. This CDR3 reads CASSQGMRHADSYEQYF. For the CDR3, the DNA is TGTGCCAGCAGCCAAGGGATGAGGCATGCGGACTCCTACGAGCAGTACTTC. The entire variable domain, with the rest obtained from reference TRBV14 and TRBJ2-7, is as follows: EAGVTQFPSHSVIEKGQTVTLRCDPISGHDNLYWYRRVMGKEIKFLLHFVKESKQDESGMPNNRFLAERTGGTYSTLKVQPAELEDSGVYFCASSQGMRHADSYEQYFGPGTRLTVT.

CDR3 amino acids: CASSVALLREGKNEQFF. DNA for the CDR3: TGTGCCAGCAGCGTAGCCCTTTTGCGGGAAGGTAAGAATGAGCAGTTCTTC. The gene calls are TRBV9 and TRBJ2-1, with D maybe TRBD2 (6 bases). The V and J ends lost 0 bases and 7 bases respectively, with 20 bases between them. CDR3 length: 17 residues. Germline V CDR1 and CDR2: SGDLS, YYNGEE.

The sample holds a few counts of this clonotype. J is TRBJ2-6 and V is TRBV27; 13 bases map to TRBD2. The CDR3 runs to 19 residues. Germline lookup yields CDR1 MNHEY and CDR2 SMNVEV (reference sequence). The V and J ends lost 5 bases and 0 bases, in that order; junction bases with no gene match: 7. CDR3 sequence reads: CASSPLGLAGVSGANVLTF. In DNA, the CDR3 is TGTGCCAGCAGTCCCCTTGGACTAGCGGGAGTCTCTGGGGCCAACGTCCTGACTTTC.

This clonotype was seen many times. The gene calls are TRBV11-2 and TRBJ1-6; D is undetermined. Germline CDR1 and CDR2: SGHAT and FQNNGV. The germline V and J ends were trimmed by 0 bases and 9 bases, with 9 bases remaining between them. The CDR3 has 14 amino acids. DNA for the CDR3: TGTGCCAGCAGCTTAGACCCTGGGAGTTCACCCCTCCACTTT. It codes for CASSLDPGSSPLHF.

A few counts support this clonotype. The rearrangement joins TRBV9 to TRBJ2-3; D remains ambiguous. CDR1 SGDLS and CDR2 YYNGEE come from the germline V gene. The CDR3 length is 16 residues. Trimming removed 0 bases at V and 0 bases at J, with 11 bases between. The CDR3 DNA reads TGTGCCAGCAGCGTAGAGGGCGGAGTAAGCACAGATACGCAGTATTTT. It translates to CASSVEGGVSTDTQYF.

The chain uses TRBV20-1 and TRBJ2-7, with D tentatively TRBD2 (6 bases). Germline V gene lookup returns CDR1 DFQATT and CDR2 SNEGSKA (reference sequence). Deletions cut 3 bases from V and 0 bases from J, with 15 bases between. The CDR3 is made up of 15 amino acids. The CDR3 DNA sequence: TGCAGTGCTAGTGATATGAGGGGAGGCTCCTACGAGCAGTACTTC. Translating it yields CSASDMRGGSYEQYF.

This clonotype was seen at least ten times. The V gene is TRBV20-1, the J gene TRBJ2-3; 8 nucleotides line up with TRBD2. Trimming took 2 bases from V and 2 from J; bases not matched to a gene: 3. The CDR3 is 14 amino acids. Germline V gene sequence: CDR1 DFQATT, CDR2 SNEGSKA (reference sequence). CDR3 residues: CSARTSGATDTQYF. DNA for the CDR3: TGCAGTGCTAGAACTAGCGGTGCCACAGATACGCAGTATTTT.

This clonotype was counted between two and nine times. This chain uses TRBV20-1 with TRBJ1-2; D gene unclear. CDR3 size: 13 residues. From germline, CDR1 is DFQATT and CDR2 SNEGSKA (reference sequence). V lost 6 bases, J lost 1 base, and 12 bases lay in between. In nucleotides, the CDR3 is TGCAGTGCCACGCCTTGGGATAACTATGGCTACACCTTC. This encodes CSATPWDNYGYTF.

This CDR3 reads CASSQISGQPQHF. For the CDR3, the DNA is TGTGCCAGCAGCCAGATTTCAGGCCAGCCCCAGCATTTT. The chain couples TRBV6-4 to TRBJ1-5; D gene unclear. The germline V and J ends were trimmed by 6 bases and 7 bases, with 13 bases remaining between them. CDR1 and CDR2 from the germline V gene are MRHNA and SNTAGT. The CDR3 loop spans 13 amino acids.